The clone carrying this T cell receptor beta chain was detected a few times. Its specificity is unknown. The data are from a study of T-cell reconstitution after alpha-beta-depleted transplantation in children. Unique molecular identifiers were incorporated into the prepared TCRbeta library. TCRdb reprocessed the PCR reads via MiXCR and lists one record per CDR3 protein. The table has 610,000 or so distinct CDR3 sequences, roughly 27% seen once. The study's findings and limits: Roughly two months post-transplant, alpha-beta T cells reportedly originated from several hundred graft clones that had expanded. After transplant, high TCRbeta diversity at day 60 in some patients arose from surviving recipient T cells and thymic progenitors. T-cell counts and diversity at one year post-transplant came mainly from newly produced T cells.

Trimming took off 4 bases at V and 5 bases at J, with 9 bases between the two ends. This CDR3 region has 11 residues. The germline gives CDR1 SQVTM, CDR2 ANQGSEA. The clonotype comes from a boy younger than two with Wiskott-Aldrich syndrome, due to receive a stem cell transplant. Sequences were derived from PBMCs, sampled before TCRalphabeta/CD19-depleted stem cell transplant. The chain links TRBV29-1 to TRBJ2-7; D unresolved. This CDR3 reads CSVATVHEQYF. CDR3 bases: TGCAGCGTTGCGACCGTGCACGAGCAGTACTTC.